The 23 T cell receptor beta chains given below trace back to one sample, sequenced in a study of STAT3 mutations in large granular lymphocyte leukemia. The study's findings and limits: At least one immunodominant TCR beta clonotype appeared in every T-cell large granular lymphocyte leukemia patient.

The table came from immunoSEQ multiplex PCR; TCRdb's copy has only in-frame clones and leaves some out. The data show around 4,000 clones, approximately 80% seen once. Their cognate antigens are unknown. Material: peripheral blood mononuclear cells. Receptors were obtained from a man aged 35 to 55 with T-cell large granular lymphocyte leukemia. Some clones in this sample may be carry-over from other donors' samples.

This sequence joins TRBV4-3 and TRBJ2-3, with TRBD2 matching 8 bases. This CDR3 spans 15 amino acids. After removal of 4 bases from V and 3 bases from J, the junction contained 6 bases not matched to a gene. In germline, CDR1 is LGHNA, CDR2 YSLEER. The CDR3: CASSLGGGGTDTQYF. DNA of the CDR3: TGCGCCAGCAGCCTAGGCGGCGGGGGGACAGATACGCAGTATTTT.

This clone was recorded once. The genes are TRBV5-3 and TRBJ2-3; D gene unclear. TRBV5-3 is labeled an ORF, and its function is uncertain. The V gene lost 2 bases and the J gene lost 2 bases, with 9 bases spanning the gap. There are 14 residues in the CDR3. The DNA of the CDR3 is TGTGCCAGAAGCTTTTCTCCCCACACAGATACGCAGTATTTT. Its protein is CARSFSPHTDTQYF.

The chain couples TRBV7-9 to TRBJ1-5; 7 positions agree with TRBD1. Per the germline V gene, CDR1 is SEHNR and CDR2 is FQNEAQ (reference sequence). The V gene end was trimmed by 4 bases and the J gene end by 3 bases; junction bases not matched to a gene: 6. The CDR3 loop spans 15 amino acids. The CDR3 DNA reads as TGTGCCAGCAGCTCCGACAGGGCAAACAATCAGCCCCAGCATTTT. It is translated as CASSSDRANNQPQHF.

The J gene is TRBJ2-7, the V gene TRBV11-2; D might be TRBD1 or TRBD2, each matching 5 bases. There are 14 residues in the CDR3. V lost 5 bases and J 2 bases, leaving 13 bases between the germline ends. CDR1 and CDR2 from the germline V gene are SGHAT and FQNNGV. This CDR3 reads CASSPLGVAYEQYF. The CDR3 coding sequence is TGTGCCAGCAGCCCACTAGGGGTCGCCTACGAGCAGTACTTC.

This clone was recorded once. The CDR3 loop is CATSSDEGGINEKLFF. DNA of the CDR3: TGTGCCACCAGCAGCGATGAGGGAGGGATTAATGAAAAACTGTTTTTT. The chain employs TRBV15 and TRBJ1-4; D unresolved. In germline, CDR1 is LNHNV, CDR2 YYDKDF (reference sequence). Trimming removed 3 bases from V and 4 bases from J, with 15 bases in between. The CDR3 is 16 amino acids.

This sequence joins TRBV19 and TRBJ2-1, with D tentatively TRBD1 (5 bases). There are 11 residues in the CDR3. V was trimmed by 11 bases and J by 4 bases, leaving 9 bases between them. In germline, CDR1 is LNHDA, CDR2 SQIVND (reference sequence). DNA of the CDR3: TGTGCCTCAGGGTTTTACAATGAGCAGTTCTTC. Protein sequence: CASGFYNEQFF.

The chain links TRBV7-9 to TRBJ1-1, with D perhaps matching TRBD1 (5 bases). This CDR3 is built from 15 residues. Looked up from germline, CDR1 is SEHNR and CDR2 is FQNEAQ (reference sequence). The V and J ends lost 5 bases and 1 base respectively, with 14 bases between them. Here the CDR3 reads CASSTRDGQNTEAFF. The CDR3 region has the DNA TGTGCCAGCAGCACCCGGGACGGTCAGAACACTGAAGCTTTCTTT.

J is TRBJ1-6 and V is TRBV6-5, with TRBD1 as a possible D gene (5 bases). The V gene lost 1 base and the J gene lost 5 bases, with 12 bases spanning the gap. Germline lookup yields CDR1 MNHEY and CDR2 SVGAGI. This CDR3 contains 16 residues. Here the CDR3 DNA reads TGTGCCAGCAGTTACTTCGGGGGGGGTGATAATTCACCCCTCCACTTT. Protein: CASSYFGGGDNSPLHF.

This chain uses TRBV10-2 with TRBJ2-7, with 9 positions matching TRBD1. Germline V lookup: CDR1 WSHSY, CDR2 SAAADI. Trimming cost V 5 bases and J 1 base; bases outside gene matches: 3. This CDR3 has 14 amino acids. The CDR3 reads CASSSGTGSYEQYF. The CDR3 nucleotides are TGCGCCAGCAGTTCCGGGACAGGGTCCTACGAGCAGTACTTC.

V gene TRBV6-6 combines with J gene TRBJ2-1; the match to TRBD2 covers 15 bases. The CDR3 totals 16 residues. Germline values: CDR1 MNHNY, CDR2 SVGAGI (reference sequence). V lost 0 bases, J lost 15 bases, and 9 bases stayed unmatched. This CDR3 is CASSYSAGLAGGRGFF. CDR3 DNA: TGTGCCAGCAGTTACTCAGCGGGACTAGCGGGGGGCCGAGGGTTCTTC.

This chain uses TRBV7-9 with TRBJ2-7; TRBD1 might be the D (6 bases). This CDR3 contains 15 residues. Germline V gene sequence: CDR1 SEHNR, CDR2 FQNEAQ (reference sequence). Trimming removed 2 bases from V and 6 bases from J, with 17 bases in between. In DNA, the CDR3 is TGTGCCAGCAGCTTACAGGGGCAGGGGCGAAGCGAGCAGTACTTC. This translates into CASSLQGQGRSEQYF.

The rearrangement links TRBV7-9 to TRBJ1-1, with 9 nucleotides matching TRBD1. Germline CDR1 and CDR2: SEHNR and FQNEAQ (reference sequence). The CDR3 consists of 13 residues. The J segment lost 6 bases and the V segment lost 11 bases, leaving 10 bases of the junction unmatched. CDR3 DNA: TGTGCCGTGAGCGGACAGGGGATATCTGAAGCTTTCTTT. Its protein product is CAVSGQGISEAFF.

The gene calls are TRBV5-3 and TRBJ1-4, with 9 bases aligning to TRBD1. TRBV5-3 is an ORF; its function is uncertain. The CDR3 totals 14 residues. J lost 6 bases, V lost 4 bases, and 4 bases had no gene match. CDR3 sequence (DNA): TGTGCCAGAAGCGGGGGACAGGGTGATGAAAAACTGTTTTTT. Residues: CARSGGQGDEKLFF.

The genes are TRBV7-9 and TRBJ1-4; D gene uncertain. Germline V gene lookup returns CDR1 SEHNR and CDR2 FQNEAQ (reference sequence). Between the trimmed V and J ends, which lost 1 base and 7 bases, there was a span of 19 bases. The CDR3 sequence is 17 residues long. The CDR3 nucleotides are TGTGCCAGCAGCTTAGGTTTGGGAGGTCGGCCTACTGAAAAACTGTTTTTT. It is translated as CASSLGLGGRPTEKLFF.

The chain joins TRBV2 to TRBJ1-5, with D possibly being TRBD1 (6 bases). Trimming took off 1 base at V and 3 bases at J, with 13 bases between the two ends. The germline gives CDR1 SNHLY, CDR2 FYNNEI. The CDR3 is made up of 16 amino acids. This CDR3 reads CASSEVAGHNNQPQHF. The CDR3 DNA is TGTGCCAGCAGTGAAGTGGCGGGACACAACAATCAGCCCCAGCATTTT.

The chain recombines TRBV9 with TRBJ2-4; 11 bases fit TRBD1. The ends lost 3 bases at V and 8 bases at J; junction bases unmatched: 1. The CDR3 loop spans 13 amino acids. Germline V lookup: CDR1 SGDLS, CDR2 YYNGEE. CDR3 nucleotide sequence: TGTGCCAGCAGCGGGGGACAGGGGGACATTCAGTACTTC. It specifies CASSGGQGDIQYF.

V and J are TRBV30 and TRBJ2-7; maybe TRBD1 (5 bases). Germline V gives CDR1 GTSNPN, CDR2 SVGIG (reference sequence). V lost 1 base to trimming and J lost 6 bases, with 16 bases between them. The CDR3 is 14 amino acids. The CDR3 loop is CAWSGMWTTSEQYF. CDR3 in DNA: TGTGCCTGGAGTGGAATGTGGACAACCAGCGAGCAGTACTTC.

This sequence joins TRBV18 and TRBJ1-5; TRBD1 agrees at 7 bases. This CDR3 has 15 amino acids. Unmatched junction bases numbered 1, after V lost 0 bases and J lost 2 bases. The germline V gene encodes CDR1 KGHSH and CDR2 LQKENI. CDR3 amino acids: CASSPPGQGNQPQHF. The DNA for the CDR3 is TGTGCCAGCTCACCACCTGGACAGGGCAATCAGCCCCAGCATTTT.

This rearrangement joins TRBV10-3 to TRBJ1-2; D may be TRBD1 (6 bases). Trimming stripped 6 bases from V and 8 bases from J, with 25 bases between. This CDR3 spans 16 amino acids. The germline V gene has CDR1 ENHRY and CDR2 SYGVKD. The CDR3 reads CAIRDSSLKPAKGYTF. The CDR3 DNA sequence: TGTGCCATCAGGGACAGCTCCCTTAAACCGGCGAAAGGCTACACCTTC.

CDR3 region: CASSPEGYEQYF. The CDR3 coding sequence is TGTGCCAGCTCACCAGAGGGCTACGAGCAGTACTTC. The V call is TRBV18, the J call TRBJ2-7, with D tentatively TRBD2 (5 bases). Germline V gene lookup returns CDR1 KGHSH and CDR2 LQKENI. Trimming removed 2 bases from V and 3 bases from J, with 5 bases in between. The CDR3 length is 12 residues.

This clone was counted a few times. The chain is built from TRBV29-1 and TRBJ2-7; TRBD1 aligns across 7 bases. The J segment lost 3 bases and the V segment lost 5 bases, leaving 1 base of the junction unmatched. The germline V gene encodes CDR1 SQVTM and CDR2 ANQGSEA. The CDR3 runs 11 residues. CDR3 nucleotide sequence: TGCAGCGTTTGGGACAGCTACGAGCAGTACTTC. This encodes CSVWDSYEQYF.

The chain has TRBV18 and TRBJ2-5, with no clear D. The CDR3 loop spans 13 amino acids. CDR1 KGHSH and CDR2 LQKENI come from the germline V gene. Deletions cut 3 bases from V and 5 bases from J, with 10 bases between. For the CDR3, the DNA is TGTGCCAGCTCACCGTCCCCTGGGGAGACCCAGTACTTC. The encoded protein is CASSPSPGETQYF.

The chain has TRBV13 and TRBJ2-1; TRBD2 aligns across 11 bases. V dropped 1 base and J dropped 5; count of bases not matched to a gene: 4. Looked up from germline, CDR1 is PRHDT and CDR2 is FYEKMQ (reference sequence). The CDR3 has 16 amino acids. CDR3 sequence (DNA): TGTGCCAGCAGCTTAGAGGGGACTAGCGGTGACAATGAGCAGTTCTTC. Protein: CASSLEGTSGDNEQFF.